Sequencing of this TCR beta chain was carried out in a study of T cells in Graves' hyperthyroidism and ophthalmopathy. Points from the study as a whole: Most expanded thyroid clonotypes above 0.001 recurred in blood.

Germline CDR1 and CDR2: LGHDT and YNNKEL (reference sequence). The germline V and J ends were trimmed by 4 bases and 5 bases, with 9 bases remaining between them. CDR3 size: 12 residues. A few counts support this clonotype. Its antigen is not identified. Researchers amplified the TCR beta CDR3 regions from RNA transcripts. TCR CDR3 regions were first amplified by RT-PCR with HTBI primers. TCRdb independently ran MiXCR on the multiplex PCR reads; one entry per CDR3 protein. The sample gives 650,000 to 700,000 distinct CDR3 sequences, 17% of which show up once; roughly a sixth is in the top ten. Stable Graves' hyperthyroidism meant no ophthalmopathy progression within 18 months. Exclusions: uncontrolled infection, other autoimmune disease, pregnancy, lactation.

The sequence was collected from a man in his fifties with Graves' hyperthyroidism. The rearrangement uses TRBV3-1 and TRBJ2-7; possibly TRBD2 for D (5 bases). The sequenced material came from blood. The CDR3 sequence is CASSPGSNEQYF. The CDR3 bases are TGTGCCAGCAGCCCGGGATCCAACGAGCAGTACTTC.